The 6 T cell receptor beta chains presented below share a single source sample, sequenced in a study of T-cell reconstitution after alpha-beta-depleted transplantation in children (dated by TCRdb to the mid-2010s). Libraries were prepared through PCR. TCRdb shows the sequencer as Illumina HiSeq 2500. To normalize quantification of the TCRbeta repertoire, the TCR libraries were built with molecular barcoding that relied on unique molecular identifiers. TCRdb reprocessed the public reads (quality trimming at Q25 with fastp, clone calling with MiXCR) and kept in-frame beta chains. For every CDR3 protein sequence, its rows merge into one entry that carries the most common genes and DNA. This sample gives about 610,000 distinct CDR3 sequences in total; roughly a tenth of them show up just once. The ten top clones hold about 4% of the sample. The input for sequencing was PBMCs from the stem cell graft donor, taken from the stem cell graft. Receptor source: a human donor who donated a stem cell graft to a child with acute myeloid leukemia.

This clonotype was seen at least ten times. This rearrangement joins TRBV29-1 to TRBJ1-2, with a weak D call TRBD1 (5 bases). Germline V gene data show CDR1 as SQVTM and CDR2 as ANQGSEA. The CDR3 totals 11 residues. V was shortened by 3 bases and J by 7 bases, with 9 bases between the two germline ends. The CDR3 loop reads CSVERQGGYTF. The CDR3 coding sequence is TGCAGCGTTGAGAGGCAGGGTGGCTACACCTTC.

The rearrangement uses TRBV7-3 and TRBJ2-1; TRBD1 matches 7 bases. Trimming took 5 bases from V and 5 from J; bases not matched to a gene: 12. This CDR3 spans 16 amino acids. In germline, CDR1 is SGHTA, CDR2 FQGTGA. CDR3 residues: CASSRTGTEYDNEQFF. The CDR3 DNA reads TGTGCCAGCAGCAGAACCGGGACAGAGTATGACAATGAGCAGTTCTTC. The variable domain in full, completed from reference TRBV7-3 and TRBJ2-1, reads GAGVSQTPSNKVTEKGKYVELRCDPISGHTALYWYRQSLGQGPEFLIYFQGTGAADDSGLPNDRFFAVRPEGSVSTLKIQRTERGDSAVYLCASSRTGTEYDNEQFFGPGTRLTVL.

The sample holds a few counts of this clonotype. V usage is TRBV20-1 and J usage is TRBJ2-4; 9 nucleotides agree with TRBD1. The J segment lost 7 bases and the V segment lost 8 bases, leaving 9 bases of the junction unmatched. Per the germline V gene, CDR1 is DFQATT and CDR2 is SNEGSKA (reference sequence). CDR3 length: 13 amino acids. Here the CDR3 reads CSIRQGVSNIQYF. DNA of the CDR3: TGCAGTATCAGACAGGGGGTTAGCAACATTCAGTACTTC.

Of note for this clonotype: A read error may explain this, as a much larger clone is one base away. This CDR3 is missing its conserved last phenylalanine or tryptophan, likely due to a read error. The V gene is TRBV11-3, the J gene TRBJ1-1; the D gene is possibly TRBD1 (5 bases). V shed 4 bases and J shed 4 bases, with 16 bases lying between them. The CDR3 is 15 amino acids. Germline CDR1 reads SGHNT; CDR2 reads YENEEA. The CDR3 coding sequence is TGTGCCAGCAGCTCGCCCGGGGCATCGAGCACTGAAGCTTTCTCT. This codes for CASSSPGASSTEAFS.

The CDR3 protein is CATSRDELDTEAFF. As DNA, the CDR3 is TGTGCCACCAGCAGAGATGAGTTGGACACTGAAGCTTTCTTT. The chain has TRBV15 and TRBJ1-1; no firm D call. Trimming took off 0 bases at V and 3 bases at J, with 8 bases between the two ends. The germline gives CDR1 LNHNV, CDR2 YYDKDF (reference sequence). The CDR3 consists of 14 residues.

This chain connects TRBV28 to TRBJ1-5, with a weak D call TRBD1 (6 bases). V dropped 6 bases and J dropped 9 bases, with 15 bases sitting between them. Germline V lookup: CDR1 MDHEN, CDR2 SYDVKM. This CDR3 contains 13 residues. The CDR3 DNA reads TGTGCCAGCAGCTCGGGACATGACCCGCCCCAGCATTTT. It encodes CASSSGHDPPQHF.